Listed below are T cell receptor beta chains from one sample, sequenced in a study of cytomegalovirus exposure and HLA in healthy donors. The assay was immunoSEQ multiplex PCR, and TCRdb's table has in-frame clones only and misses some. The repertoire holds more than 80,000 clones, 78% seen once, with 4.1% in the top ten. The sample consisted of PBMCs. Receptors originate from a woman between 40 and 55 years old in good health and CMV-seropositive. CDR3s leave out the opening cysteine and the closing phenylalanine or tryptophan. The order of the fields is D gene, J gene, V gene, CDR3 protein. D genes are given only for firm matches.

TRBD1,TRBJ2-7,TRBV7-9,ASSLVGTGGEQY
TRBD2,TRBJ2-3,TRBV6-1,ASSEASGRARDTQY
.,TRBJ2-1,TRBV11-2,ASTSTRGGEQF
TRBD2,TRBJ2-5,TRBV27,ASSLRSGRAFGQETQY
TRBD1,TRBJ1-5,TRBV28,ASSLGQGFGISNQPQH
TRBD1,TRBJ2-4,TRBV27,ASSWDRGNIQY
.,TRBJ1-4,TRBV5-1,ASSLAPTGSDEKLF
TRBD2,TRBJ2-5,TRBV5-4,ASSLDGRVSESTQY
.,TRBJ2-7,TRBV4-1,ASSRLQGLGPLYEQY
.,TRBJ2-1,TRBV7-9,ASSLISPEEQF
TRBD2,TRBJ2-5,TRBV5-1,ASSLGLAGEAFQETQY
TRBD2,TRBJ2-1,TRBV5-1,ASSLDGLAGRSYNEQF
TRBD1,TRBJ2-5,TRBV7-9,ASSLGQGQETQY
.,TRBJ2-1,TRBV7-2,ASSLRLGLYNEQF
TRBD1,TRBJ2-3,TRBV19,ASSTDRVRTDTQY
.,TRBJ1-1,TRBV27,ASSSTPGGGGSRAF
TRBD1,TRBJ2-6,TRBV19,ASSRPGQVLSGANVLT
.,TRBJ2-3,TRBV5-1,ASSLAGVPDTQY
TRBD2,TRBJ2-1,TRBV14,ASSPGLAGTKF
TRBD2,TRBJ2-7,TRBV7-2,ASSPKLAGFYEQY
TRBD1,TRBJ1-4,TRBV2,ASSSTGTGVEKLF
TRBD2,TRBJ2-1,TRBV7-3,ASSLTVAGDTEQF
.,TRBJ2-7,TRBV5-1,ASSLETGEGDEQY
TRBD2,TRBJ2-1,TRBV18,ASSPPGLAIEQF
TRBD1,TRBJ1-3,TRBV4-1,ASSRAGTDGNTIY
.,TRBJ2-3,TRBV5-8,ASSLGSGSEADTQY
TRBD1,TRBJ2-6,TRBV10-3,AITQGGGTGVGANVLT
.,TRBJ1-2,TRBV10-3,AISGSATGYT
.,TRBJ1-2,TRBV5-6,ASSLAGGYGYT
TRBD1,TRBJ2-7,TRBV5-1,ASSLGGTGAHEQY
TRBD1,TRBJ1-5,TRBV4-1,ASSQVYGQAVYSNQPQH
.,TRBJ2-5,TRBV5-1,ASSPSLGSQETQY
.,TRBJ2-1,TRBV18,ASSPIAVISYNEQF
.,TRBJ1-5,TRBV7-3,ASSLEWGKPQH
.,TRBJ2-3,TRBV10-2,ASRESAELTDTQY
.,.,TRBV25-1,ASSEGALSPRGEQY
TRBD2,TRBJ2-7,TRBV4-1,ASSARHLPGLAAVRDEQY
.,TRBJ2-1,TRBV6-1,ASKAGHSLNEQF
TRBD1,TRBJ1-5,TRBV7-2,ASSLTRDRGSNQPQH
.,TRBJ2-7,TRBV5-1,ASSLGQISEQY
.,TRBJ2-7,TRBV28,ASRQSGSSYEQY
TRBD2,TRBJ2-3,TRBV19,ASSSPREGTDTQY
TRBD1,TRBJ1-1,TRBV4-1,ASSPQGVGTEAF
.,TRBJ1-2,TRBV28,ASREGGARLNYGYT
.,TRBJ2-7,TRBV6-7,ASSPSNIRGEY